The 13 T cell receptor beta chains presented below share a single source sample, sequenced in a study of identical twins. One entry per CDR3 protein, called by TCRdb with MiXCR from the 5' RACE reads. Counted here are roughly 500,000 distinct CDR3 sequences, 20% to 25% occurring once; the ten biggest clones make up around 1%. These sequences were also reported in another study, on T cells expressing NK-cell markers.

Sequenced: CD4+ T cells sorted from blood. The receptors come from a woman aged 18-30 years in good health.

The rearrangement links TRBV2 to TRBJ1-6; 7 bases match TRBD1. CDR1 SNHLY and CDR2 FYNNEI come from the germline V gene. The CDR3 contains 19 residues. Trimming removed 0 bases from V and 0 bases from J; junction bases left unmatched: 8. CDR3 nucleotides: TGTGCCAGCAGTGAAGCGTGGACAGGACATAGCTCCTATAATTCACCCCTCCACTTT. This translates into CASSEAWTGHSSYNSPLHF.

The chain carries TRBV10-3 and TRBJ1-2, with D maybe TRBD1 (6 bases). CDR1 is ENHRY and CDR2 is SYGVKD in the germline V gene. Deletions cut 8 bases from V and 7 bases from J, with 14 bases between. CDR3 length: 12 amino acids. The CDR3 sequence: CAIGRGQGGYTF. The CDR3 nucleotides are TGTGCCATCGGTCGGGGGCAGGGTGGCTACACCTTC.

The J gene is TRBJ2-6, the V gene TRBV11-2, with D possibly matching TRBD1 (5 bases). Germline V gives CDR1 SGHAT, CDR2 FQNNGV. The CDR3 runs to 18 residues. The V end lost 7 bases, the J end lost 0 bases, and 19 bases lay between the germline ends. CDR3 coding DNA: TGTGCCAGCAACAATGGATGGGTAGGGGACTCTGGGGCCAACGTCCTGACTTTC. Its translation: CASNNGWVGDSGANVLTF.

The rearrangement uses TRBV6-5 and TRBJ1-5; D not resolved. This CDR3 region has 14 residues. Germline CDR1 and CDR2: MNHEY and SVGAGI. Between the trimmed V and J ends, which lost 3 bases and 6 bases, there was a span of 12 bases. CDR3 nucleotide sequence: TGTGCCAGCAGTTATAACAGACCGGCTCAGCCCCAGCATTTT. It yields the protein CASSYNRPAQPQHF.

The V gene is TRBV20-1, the J gene TRBJ2-7; D may be TRBD1 or TRBD2 (5 bases each). CDR1 and CDR2 (germline): DFQATT, SNEGSKA (reference sequence). This CDR3 spans 14 amino acids. Trimming stripped 3 bases from V and 3 bases from J, with 15 bases between. CDR3 amino acids: CSARRGTANYEQYF. The CDR3 nucleotides are TGCAGTGCTAGGAGGGGTACCGCAAACTACGAGCAGTACTTC.

J is TRBJ2-2 and V is TRBV20-1, with D maybe TRBD1 (5 bases). This CDR3 has 14 residues. V lost 6 bases to trimming and J lost 7 bases, with 18 bases between them. Germline-derived CDR1 and CDR2 are DFQATT and SNEGSKA (reference sequence). The DNA for the CDR3 is TGCAGTGCGCAGGGTGGGGCCTTTAGCGGGGAGCTGTTTTTT. Translation: CSAQGGAFSGELFF.

The chain joins TRBV4-3 to TRBJ2-3; 10 bases agree with TRBD2. The CDR3 is made up of 17 amino acids. CDR1 LGHNA and CDR2 YSLEER come from the germline V gene. V lost 3 bases, J lost 2 bases, and 8 bases stayed unmatched. CDR3 bases: TGCGCCAGCAGCCATGTTAGCGGGAGGCGGAACACAGATACGCAGTATTTT. It specifies CASSHVSGRRNTDTQYF.

This chain connects TRBV7-6 to TRBJ2-3, with 10 bases aligning to TRBD2. The CDR3 covers 15 residues. The germline V gene encodes CDR1 SGHVS and CDR2 FNYEAQ. Germline trimming cut 1 base from V and 10 bases from J; bases unmatched to any gene: 8. CDR3: CASSLVPSGRGSQYF. The CDR3 region has the DNA TGTGCCAGCAGCTTAGTGCCCAGCGGGAGGGGTTCGCAGTATTTT.

This clonotype has more than one count but fewer than ten. The chain couples TRBV12-3 or TRBV12-4 to TRBJ1-6, with D hard to call. Trimming stripped 1 base from V and 6 bases from J, with 13 bases between. CDR3 length equals 16 residues. CDR3 loop: CASSLGGAGSNSPLHF. The DNA of the CDR3 is TGTGCCAGCAGTTTAGGGGGAGCGGGGAGTAATTCACCCCTCCACTTT.

The V gene is TRBV14, the J gene TRBJ2-2; the D is unclear. CDR1 is SGHDN, CDR2 FVKESK, per germline. Deletions cut 0 bases from V and 10 bases from J, with 9 bases between. This CDR3 comprises 13 residues. The CDR3: CASSQDAESELFF. The CDR3 DNA is TGTGCCAGCAGCCAAGATGCGGAGTCGGAGCTGTTTTTT.

This clonotype appeared a few times. The rearrangement uses TRBV20-1 and TRBJ2-3, with D hard to call. Germline CDR1 and CDR2: DFQATT and SNEGSKA (reference sequence). The V end lost 7 bases, the J end lost 2 bases, and 10 bases lay between the germline ends. CDR3 length equals 12 residues. CDR3: CSVGSPTDTQYF. As DNA, the CDR3 is TGCAGTGTCGGCTCTCCCACAGATACGCAGTATTTT.

Points on this clonotype: It may be a read error: a sequence one base away is much more abundant. The chain employs TRBV5-1 and TRBJ2-3, with D possibly being TRBD1 (6 bases). CDR3 length equals 15 residues. CDR1 and CDR2 (germline): SGHRS, YFSETQ. As DNA, the CDR3 is TGCGCCGGCAGCGCTGGACAGCCCAACACAGATACGCAGTATTTT. Translation: CAGSAGQPNTDTQYF.

Only a few counts were recorded for this clonotype. The chain combines TRBV29-1 with TRBJ1-1; D remains unclear. In germline, CDR1 is SQVTM, CDR2 ANQGSEA. The ends were cut back, 7 bases at V and 13 bases at J, with 16 bases in the middle. There are 10 residues in the CDR3. CDR3 amino acids: CSADGRAGFF. CDR3 DNA: TGCAGCGCCGATGGGCGGGCGGGTTTCTTT.